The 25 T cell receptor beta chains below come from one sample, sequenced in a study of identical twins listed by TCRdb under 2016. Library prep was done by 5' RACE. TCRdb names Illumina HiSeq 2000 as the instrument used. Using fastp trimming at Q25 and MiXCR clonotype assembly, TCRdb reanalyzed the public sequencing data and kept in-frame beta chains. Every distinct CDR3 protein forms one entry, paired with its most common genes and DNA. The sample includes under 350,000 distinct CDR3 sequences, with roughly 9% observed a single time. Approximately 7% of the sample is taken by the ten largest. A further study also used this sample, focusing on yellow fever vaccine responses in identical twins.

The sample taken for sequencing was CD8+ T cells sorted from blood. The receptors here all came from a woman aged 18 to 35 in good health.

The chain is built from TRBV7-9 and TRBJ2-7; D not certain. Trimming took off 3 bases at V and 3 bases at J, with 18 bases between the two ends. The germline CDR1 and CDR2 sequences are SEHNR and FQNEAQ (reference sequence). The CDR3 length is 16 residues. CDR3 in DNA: TGTGCCAGCAGCTTCGACCCGAAACGGCAAGACTACGAGCAGTACTTC. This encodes CASSFDPKRQDYEQYF.

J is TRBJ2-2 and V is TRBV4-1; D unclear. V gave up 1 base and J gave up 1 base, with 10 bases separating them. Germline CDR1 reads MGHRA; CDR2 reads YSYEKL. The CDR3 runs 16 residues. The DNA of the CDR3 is TGCGCCAGCAGCCAAGTGCCCCCGTGGAACACCGGGGAGCTGTTTTTT. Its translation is CASSQVPPWNTGELFF.

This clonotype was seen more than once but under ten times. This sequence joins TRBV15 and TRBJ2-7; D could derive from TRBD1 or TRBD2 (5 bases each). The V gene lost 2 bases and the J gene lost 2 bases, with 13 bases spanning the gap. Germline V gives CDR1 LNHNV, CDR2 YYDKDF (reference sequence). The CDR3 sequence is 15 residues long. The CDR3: CATSRQADTPYEQYF. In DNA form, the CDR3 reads TGTGCCACCAGCAGACAAGCGGACACCCCCTACGAGCAGTACTTC.

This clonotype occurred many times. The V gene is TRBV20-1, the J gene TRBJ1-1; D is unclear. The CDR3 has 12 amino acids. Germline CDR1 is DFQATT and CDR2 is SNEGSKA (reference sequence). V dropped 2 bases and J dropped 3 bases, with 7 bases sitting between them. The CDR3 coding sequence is TGCAGTGCTAGAATCGGACACACTGAAGCTTTCTTT. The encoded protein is CSARIGHTEAFF.

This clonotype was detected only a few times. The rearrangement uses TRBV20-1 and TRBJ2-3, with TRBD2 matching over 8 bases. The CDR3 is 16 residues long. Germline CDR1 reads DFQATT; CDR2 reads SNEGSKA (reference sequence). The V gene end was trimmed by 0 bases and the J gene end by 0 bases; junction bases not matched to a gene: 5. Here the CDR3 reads CSARDIAGPSTDTQYF. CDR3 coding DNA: TGCAGTGCTAGAGATATAGCGGGACCTAGCACAGATACGCAGTATTTT.

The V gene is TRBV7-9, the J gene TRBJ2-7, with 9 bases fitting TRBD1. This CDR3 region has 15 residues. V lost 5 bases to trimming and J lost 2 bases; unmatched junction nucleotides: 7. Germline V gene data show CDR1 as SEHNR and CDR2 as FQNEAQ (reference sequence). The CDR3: CASSLSRDRAYEQYF. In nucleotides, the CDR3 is TGTGCCAGCAGCCTAAGCCGGGACAGGGCCTACGAGCAGTACTTC.

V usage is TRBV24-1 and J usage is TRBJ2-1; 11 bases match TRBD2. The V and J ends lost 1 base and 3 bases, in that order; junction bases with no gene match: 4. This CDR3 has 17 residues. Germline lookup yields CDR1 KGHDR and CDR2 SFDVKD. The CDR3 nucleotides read TGTGCCACCAGTGATTTACGGCTAGCGGGAGGCTACAATGAGCAGTTCTTC. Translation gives CATSDLRLAGGYNEQFF.

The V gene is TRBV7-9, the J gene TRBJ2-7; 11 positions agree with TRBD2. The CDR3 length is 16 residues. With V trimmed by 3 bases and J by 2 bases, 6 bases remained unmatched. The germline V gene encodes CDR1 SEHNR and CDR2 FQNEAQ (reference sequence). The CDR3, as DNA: TGTGCCAGCAGCTTCCCTAGCGGGAGGACCCCCTACGAGCAGTACTTC. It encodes CASSFPSGRTPYEQYF. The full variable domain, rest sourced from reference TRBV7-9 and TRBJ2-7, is DTGVSQNPRHKITKRGQNVTFRCDPISEHNRLYWYRQTLGQGPEFLTYFQNEAQLEKSRLLSDRFSAERPKGSFSTLEIQRTEQGDSAMYLCASSFPSGRTPYEQYFGPGTRLTVT.

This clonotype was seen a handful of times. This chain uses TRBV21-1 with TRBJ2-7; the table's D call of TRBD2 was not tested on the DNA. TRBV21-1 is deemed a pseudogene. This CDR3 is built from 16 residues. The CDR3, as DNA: TGTGCCAGCAGTAAAAAGGACTGCCGCAGGAAACACGAGCAGTACTTC. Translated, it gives CASSKKDCRRKHEQYF.

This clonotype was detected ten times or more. CDR3 nucleotides: TGTGCCAGCAGCTTAGCCGTGATCGGTGACAGGGAAGGAGGCTACACCTTC. Its translation is CASSLAVIGDREGGYTF. The genes are TRBV7-9 and TRBJ1-2; TRBD1 matches at 7 bases. From germline, CDR1 is SEHNR and CDR2 FQNEAQ (reference sequence). With 0 bases clipped from V and 8 bases from J, the junction kept 15 bases outside the gene matches. The CDR3 spans 17 residues.

CDR3 nucleotides: TGCAGCGCCCGCCGGGGGGGCACAGATACGCAGTATTTT. This translates into CSARRGGTDTQYF. This chain joins TRBV29-1 and TRBJ2-3; TRBD2 matches 7 bases. V shed 7 bases and J 1 base; nucleotides not matched to a gene: 5. This CDR3 is 13 amino acids long. Germline V gene lookup returns CDR1 SQVTM and CDR2 ANQGSEA.

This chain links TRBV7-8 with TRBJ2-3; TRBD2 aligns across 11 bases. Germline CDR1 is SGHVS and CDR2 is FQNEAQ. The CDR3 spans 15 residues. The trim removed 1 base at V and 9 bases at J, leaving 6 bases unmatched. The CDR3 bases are TGTGCCAGCAGCTTAGTACCTAGCGGGGGGATCACGCAGTATTTT. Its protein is CASSLVPSGGITQYF. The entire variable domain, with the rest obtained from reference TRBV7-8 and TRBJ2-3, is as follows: GAGVSQSPRYKVAKRGQDVALRCDPISGHVSLFWYQQALGQGPEFLTYFQNEAQLDKSGLPSDRFFAERPEGSVSTLKIQRTQQEDSAVYLCASSLVPSGGITQYFGPGTRLTVL.

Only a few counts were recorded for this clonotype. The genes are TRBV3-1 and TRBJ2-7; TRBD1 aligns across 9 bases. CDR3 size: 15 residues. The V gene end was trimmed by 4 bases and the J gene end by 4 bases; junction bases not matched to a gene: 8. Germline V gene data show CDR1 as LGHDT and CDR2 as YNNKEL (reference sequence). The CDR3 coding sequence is TGTGCCAGCAGCCCGGACAGGGGAAAGTTTTACGAGCAGTACTTC. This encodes CASSPDRGKFYEQYF.

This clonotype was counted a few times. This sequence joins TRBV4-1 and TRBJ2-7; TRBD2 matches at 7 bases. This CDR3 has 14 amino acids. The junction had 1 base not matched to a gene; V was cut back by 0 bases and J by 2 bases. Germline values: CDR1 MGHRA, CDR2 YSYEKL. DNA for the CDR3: TGCGCCAGCAGCCAAGACGGGACTACCTACGAGCAGTACTTC. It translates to CASSQDGTTYEQYF.

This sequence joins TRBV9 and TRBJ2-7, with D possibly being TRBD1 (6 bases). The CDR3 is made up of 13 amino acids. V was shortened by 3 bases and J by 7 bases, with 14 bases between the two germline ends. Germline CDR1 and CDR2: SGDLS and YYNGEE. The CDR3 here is CASSEQGGMEQYF. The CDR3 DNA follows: TGTGCCAGCAGCGAACAGGGCGGCATGGAGCAGTACTTC.

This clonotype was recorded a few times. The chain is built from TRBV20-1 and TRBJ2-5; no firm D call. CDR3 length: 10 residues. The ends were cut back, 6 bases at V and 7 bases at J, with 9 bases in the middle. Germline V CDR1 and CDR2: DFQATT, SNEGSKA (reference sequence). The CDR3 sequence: CSAEPGTQYF. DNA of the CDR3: TGCAGTGCCGAACCGGGGACCCAGTACTTC.

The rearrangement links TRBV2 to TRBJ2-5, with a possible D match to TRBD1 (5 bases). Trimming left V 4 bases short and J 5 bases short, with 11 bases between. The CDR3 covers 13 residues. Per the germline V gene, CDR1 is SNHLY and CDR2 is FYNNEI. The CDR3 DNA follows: TGTGCCAGCAGTGCCGTGGGGCAGGAGACCCAGTACTTC. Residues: CASSAVGQETQYF.

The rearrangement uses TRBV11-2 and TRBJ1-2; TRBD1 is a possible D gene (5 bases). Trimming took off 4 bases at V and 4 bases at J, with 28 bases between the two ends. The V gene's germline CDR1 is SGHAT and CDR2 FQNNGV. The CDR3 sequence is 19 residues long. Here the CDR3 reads CASSSGPMGPLDAVYGYTF. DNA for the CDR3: TGTGCCAGCAGCTCAGGACCTATGGGACCCCTGGATGCGGTCTATGGCTACACCTTC.

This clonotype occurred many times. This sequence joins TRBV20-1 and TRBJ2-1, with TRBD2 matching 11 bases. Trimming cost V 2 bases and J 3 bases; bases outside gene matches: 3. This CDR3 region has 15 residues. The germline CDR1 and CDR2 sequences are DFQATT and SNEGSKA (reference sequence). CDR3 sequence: CSARPGTSGYNEQFF. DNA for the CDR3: TGCAGTGCTAGACCCGGGACTAGCGGCTACAATGAGCAGTTCTTC.

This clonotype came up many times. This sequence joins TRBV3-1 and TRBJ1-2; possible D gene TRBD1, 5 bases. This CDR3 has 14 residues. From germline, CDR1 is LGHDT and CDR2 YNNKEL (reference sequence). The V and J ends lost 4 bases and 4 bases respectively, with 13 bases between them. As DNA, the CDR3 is TGTGCCAGCAGCCCAGGGACTTCGGGCTATGGCTACACCTTC. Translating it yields CASSPGTSGYGYTF.

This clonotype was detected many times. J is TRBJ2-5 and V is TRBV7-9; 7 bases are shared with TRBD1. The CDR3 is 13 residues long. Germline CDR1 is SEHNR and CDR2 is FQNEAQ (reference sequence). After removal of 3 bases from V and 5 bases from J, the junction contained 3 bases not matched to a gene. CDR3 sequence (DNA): TGTGCCAGCAGCTTGACAGGGCTGGAGACCCAGTACTTC. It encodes CASSLTGLETQYF.

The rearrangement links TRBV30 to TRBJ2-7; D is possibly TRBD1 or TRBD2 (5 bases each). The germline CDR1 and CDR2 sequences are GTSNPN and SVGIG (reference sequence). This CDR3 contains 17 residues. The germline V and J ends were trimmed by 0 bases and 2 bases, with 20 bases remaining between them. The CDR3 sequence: CAWSVPIPGSRPYEQYF. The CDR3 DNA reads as TGTGCCTGGAGTGTACCGATTCCAGGGAGCCGACCCTACGAGCAGTACTTC.

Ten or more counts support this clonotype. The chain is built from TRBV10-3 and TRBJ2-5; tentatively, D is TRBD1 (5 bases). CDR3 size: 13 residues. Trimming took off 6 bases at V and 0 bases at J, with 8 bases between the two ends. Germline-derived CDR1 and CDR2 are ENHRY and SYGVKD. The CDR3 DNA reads TGTGCCATCAGCTTGGACAACCAAGAGACCCAGTACTTC. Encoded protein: CAISLDNQETQYF.

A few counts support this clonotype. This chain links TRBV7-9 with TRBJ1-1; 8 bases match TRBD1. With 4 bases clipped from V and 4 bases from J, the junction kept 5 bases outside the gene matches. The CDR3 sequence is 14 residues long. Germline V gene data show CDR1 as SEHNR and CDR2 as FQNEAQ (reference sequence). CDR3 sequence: CASSSPTGATEAFF. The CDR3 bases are TGTGCCAGCAGCTCCCCGACAGGGGCCACTGAAGCTTTCTTT.

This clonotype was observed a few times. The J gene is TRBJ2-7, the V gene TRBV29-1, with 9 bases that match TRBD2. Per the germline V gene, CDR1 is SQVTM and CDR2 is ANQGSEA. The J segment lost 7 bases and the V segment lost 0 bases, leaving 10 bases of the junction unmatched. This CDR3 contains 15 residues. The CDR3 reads CSVEDGSGGLREQYF. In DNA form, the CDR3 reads TGCAGCGTTGAAGATGGGAGCGGGGGGCTGAGGGAGCAGTACTTC.